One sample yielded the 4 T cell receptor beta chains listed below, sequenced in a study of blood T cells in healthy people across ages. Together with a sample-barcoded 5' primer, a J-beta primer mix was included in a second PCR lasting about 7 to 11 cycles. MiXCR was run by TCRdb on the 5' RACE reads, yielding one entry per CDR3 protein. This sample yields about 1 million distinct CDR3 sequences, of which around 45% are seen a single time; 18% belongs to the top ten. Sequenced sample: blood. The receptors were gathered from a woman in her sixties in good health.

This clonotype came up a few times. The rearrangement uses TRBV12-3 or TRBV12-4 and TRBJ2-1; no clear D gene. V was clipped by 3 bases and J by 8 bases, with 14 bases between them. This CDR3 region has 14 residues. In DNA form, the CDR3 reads TGTGCCAGCAGTTTGGGGTTGGGTGGCCATGAGCAGTTCTTC. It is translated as CASSLGLGGHEQFF.

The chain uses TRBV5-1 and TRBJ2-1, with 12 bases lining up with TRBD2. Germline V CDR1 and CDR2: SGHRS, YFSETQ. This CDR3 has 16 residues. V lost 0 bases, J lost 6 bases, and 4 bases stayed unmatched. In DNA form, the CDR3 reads TGCGCCAGCAGCTTGGGACTAGCGGGAGCCTTCAATGAGCAGTTCTTC. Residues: CASSLGLAGAFNEQFF.

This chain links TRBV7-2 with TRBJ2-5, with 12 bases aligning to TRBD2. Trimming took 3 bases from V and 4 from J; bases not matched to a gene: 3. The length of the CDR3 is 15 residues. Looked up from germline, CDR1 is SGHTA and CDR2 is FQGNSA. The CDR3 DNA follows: TGTGCCAGCAGCTTTGCACTAGCGGGAGGAGAGACCCAGTACTTC. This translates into CASSFALAGGETQYF.

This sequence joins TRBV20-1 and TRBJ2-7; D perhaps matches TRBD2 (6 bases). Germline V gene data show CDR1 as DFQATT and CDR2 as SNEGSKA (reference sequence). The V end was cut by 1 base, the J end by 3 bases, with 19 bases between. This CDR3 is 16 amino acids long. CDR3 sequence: CSARARGGEKGYEQYF. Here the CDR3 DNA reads TGCAGTGCTAGAGCCCGCGGCGGGGAAAAGGGCTACGAGCAGTACTTC.